The next 16 T cell receptor beta chains were all read from a single sample in a study of blood T cell repertoires in COVID-19. Sequencing was performed with immunoSEQ multiplex PCR; in TCRdb, only in-frame clones are kept and a portion is missing. The sample records over 150,000 clones, 65% to 85% being singletons. Specimen: peripheral blood. Receptors were obtained from a woman aged 40 to 50 with COVID-19, enrolled during active disease.

The chain recombines TRBV14 with TRBJ2-3; D uncertain. The CDR3 spans 16 residues. CDR1 is SGHDN, CDR2 FVKESK, per germline. Trimming removed 0 bases from V and 4 bases from J, with 14 bases in between. CDR3 bases: TGTGCCAGCAGCCAAGAGGGCCCGTGGGCGCCAGATACGCAGTATTTT. Translated: CASSQEGPWAPDTQYF.

The chain uses TRBV28 and TRBJ2-7, with TRBD2 matching 11 bases. Germline CDR1 reads MDHEN; CDR2 reads SYDVKM. The trim removed 6 bases at V and 5 bases at J, leaving 9 bases unmatched. The CDR3 consists of 15 residues. The CDR3 sequence: CASRPGSGRAHEQYF. CDR3 DNA sequence: TGTGCCAGCAGACCTGGTAGCGGGAGGGCCCACGAGCAGTACTTC.

This clone was recorded once. The rearrangement joins TRBV4-2 to TRBJ1-2; weak D call: TRBD1 (6 bases). This CDR3 is built from 14 residues. Per the germline V gene, CDR1 is LGHNA and CDR2 is YNFKEQ. The V end lost 0 bases, the J end lost 4 bases, and 9 bases lay between the germline ends. CDR3 DNA: TGTGCCAGCAGCCAAGACAGGGGAACCTATGGCTACACCTTC. Translation: CASSQDRGTYGYTF.

The chain uses TRBV4-1 and TRBJ2-3, with TRBD2 identical over 7 bases. This CDR3 has 16 residues. Germline assignment: CDR1 MGHRA and CDR2 YSYEKL. V was pared by 0 bases and J by 4 bases, with 7 bases of the junction left unmatched. The CDR3 reads CASSQDGAGVADTQYF. The CDR3 DNA is TGCGCCAGCAGCCAAGATGGGGCGGGAGTGGCAGATACGCAGTATTTT.

The chain recombines TRBV5-1 with TRBJ2-7; 9 positions agree with TRBD1. CDR3 size: 13 residues. Germline CDR1 and CDR2: SGHRS and YFSETQ. V gave up 7 bases and J gave up 5 bases; unmatched junction bases: 7. The CDR3 region has the DNA TGCGCCAGCTCGGACAGGGGAAGGAACGAGCAGTACTTC. The encoded protein is CASSDRGRNEQYF.

This clone was observed a single time. The chain employs TRBV5-1 and TRBJ2-2, with unresolved D. CDR1 is SGHRS, CDR2 YFSETQ, per germline. With 4 bases removed from V and 0 bases from J, the gap between germline ends came to 4 bases. The CDR3 consists of 13 residues. CDR3 in DNA: TGCGCCAGCAGCCCCTCGAACACCGGGGAGCTGTTTTTT. Its translation: CASSPSNTGELFF.

The rearrangement joins TRBV4-1 to TRBJ2-1; weak D call: TRBD2 (6 bases). Trimming shortened V by 1 base and J by 3 bases, and 19 bases separated the two germline ends. Germline V gene data show CDR1 as MGHRA and CDR2 as YSYEKL. The CDR3 has 18 residues. CDR3 loop: CASSQVGGKRSRYNEQFF. The CDR3 DNA sequence: TGCGCCAGCAGCCAAGTCGGGGGAAAGAGAAGCCGCTACAATGAGCAGTTCTTC.

The chain links TRBV21-1 to TRBJ1-1; TRBD1 is taken as the D call from the table, unchecked against the DNA. TRBV21-1 is given as a pseudogene. The CDR3 spans 16 residues. Written as DNA, the CDR3 is TGTGCCAGCAGCAAAGTCAGGGGGCGAAGGAACACTGAAGCTTTCTTT. Translating gives CASSKVRGRRNTEAFF.

The chain is built from TRBV5-8 and TRBJ2-1; 10 nucleotides agree with TRBD2. Trimming at V came to 4 bases and at J to 1 base, leaving 2 bases not matched to a gene. The CDR3 contains 15 residues. Looked up from germline, CDR1 is SGHTS and CDR2 is YDEGEE. In nucleotides, the CDR3 is TGTGCCAGCAGCCCGACTAGCGGGTCCTACAATGAGCAGTTCTTC. The encoded protein is CASSPTSGSYNEQFF.

This rearrangement joins TRBV19 to TRBJ2-3; 7 bases align to TRBD1. V lost 9 bases and J lost 14; bases outside the gene matches: 8. The CDR3 runs 10 residues. CDR1 is LNHDA and CDR2 is SQIVND in the germline V gene (reference sequence). The chain's CDR3 is CASKGATWYF. The CDR3 DNA reads TGTGCCAGCAAGGGGGCCACGTGGTATTTT.

This chain links TRBV6-5 with TRBJ1-5, with D perhaps matching TRBD1 (6 bases). The CDR3 totals 14 residues. Germline V gene sequence: CDR1 MNHEY, CDR2 SVGAGI. V was pared by 6 bases and J by 4 bases, with 13 bases between. In DNA form, the CDR3 reads TGTGCCAGCAGCTTACAGGGCATTAATCAGCCCCAGCATTTT. Translating it yields CASSLQGINQPQHF.

V and J are TRBV20-1 and TRBJ2-5; a possible D gene is TRBD1 (7 bases). Germline CDR1 DFQATT, CDR2 SNEGSKA (reference sequence). There are 14 residues in the CDR3. Trimming pared 3 bases from V and 5 bases from J, leaving 16 bases between. The chain's CDR3 is CSASAGTAEETQYF. In nucleotides, the CDR3 is TGCAGTGCTAGTGCGGGGACAGCGGAGGAGACCCAGTACTTC.

The V call is TRBV29-1, the J call TRBJ1-1, with D perhaps TRBD1 (5 bases). The germline V gene encodes CDR1 SQVTM and CDR2 ANQGSEA. CDR3 size: 13 residues. Deletions cut 4 bases from V and 4 bases from J, with 13 bases between. The CDR3 protein is CSVVRGLATEAFF. In DNA form, the CDR3 reads TGCAGCGTTGTACGGGGGTTGGCCACTGAAGCTTTCTTT.

This sequence joins TRBV5-1 and TRBJ2-5, with a tentative D call TRBD2 (6 bases). Trimming stripped 1 base from V and 2 bases from J, with 15 bases between. The CDR3 spans 16 residues. Germline CDR1 and CDR2: SGHRS and YFSETQ. CDR3 bases: TGCGCCAGCAGCTTGTATGCGGGGATGAGTCAAGAGACCCAGTACTTC. Protein: CASSLYAGMSQETQYF.

The chain employs TRBV6-4 and TRBJ2-7; possibly TRBD1 for D (5 bases). Trimming cost V 6 bases and J 5 bases, with 20 bases left between them. The CDR3 loop spans 15 amino acids. CDR1 and CDR2 (germline): MRHNA, SNTAGT. This CDR3 is CASSPTGALVDEQYF. DNA of the CDR3: TGTGCCAGCAGCCCAACTGGGGCTCTAGTCGACGAGCAGTACTTC.

This clone was seen once. The chain couples TRBV6-5 to TRBJ2-5, with 7 bases matching TRBD2. Germline trimming cut 1 base from V and 5 bases from J; bases unmatched to any gene: 7. CDR3 size: 15 residues. Germline CDR1 is MNHEY and CDR2 is SVGAGI. CDR3 bases: TGTGCCAGCAGTTACTTTGCGGGAGCGTCGGAGACCCAGTACTTC. It codes for CASSYFAGASETQYF.